This T cell receptor (beta chain) came from a study of shared clonotypes between healthy human individuals. This CDR3 is 12 amino acids long. V was trimmed by 3 bases and J by 2 bases, leaving 4 bases between them. Germline CDR1 and CDR2: MDHEN and SYDVKM. Profiling relied on immunoSEQ multiplex PCR, and the TCRdb table lists in-frame clones only, not all of them. Of more than 150,000 clones detected, about 68% appear once; the ten largest clones hold 8.5% to 12%. The V gene is TRBV28, the J gene TRBJ1-2; D remains unclear. Material for sequencing was memory CD4+ T cells sorted from blood. Subset given: CD45RA-negative fraction. The clonotype comes from a man younger than 40 in good health. This CDR3 reads CASSFQNYGYTF. CDR3 coding DNA: TGTGCCAGCAGTTTCCAGAACTATGGCTACACCTTC.